Presented here are 10 T cell receptor beta chains from one specimen sequenced in a study of cytomegalovirus exposure and HLA in healthy donors. Vbeta (60) and Jbeta (13) primers were used in the PCR. TCRdb's copy holds only in-frame clones and misses some; the assay was immunoSEQ multiplex PCR. The table includes fewer than 200,000 clones, approximately 71% detected once. The specimen sequenced was PBMCs. All receptors derive from a girl aged 5 to 17 in good health and CMV-seronegative.

The chain recombines TRBV27 with TRBJ2-7; weak D call: TRBD2 (7 bases). This CDR3 contains 14 residues. From germline, CDR1 is MNHEY and CDR2 SMNVEV (reference sequence). V was clipped by 6 bases and J by 0 bases, with 12 bases between them. The CDR3 loop is CASSSAGASYEQYF. In DNA form, the CDR3 reads TGTGCCAGCAGCTCGGCGGGGGCCTCCTACGAGCAGTACTTC.

The V call is TRBV10-1, the J call TRBJ1-1; unclear D gene. Trimming took off 8 bases at V and 3 bases at J, with 13 bases between the two ends. Germline lookup yields CDR1 WNHNN and CDR2 SYGVQD (reference sequence). This CDR3 has 13 residues. The CDR3: CASSRSGDTEAFF. CDR3 sequence (DNA): TGCGCCAGCTCACGCTCGGGTGACACTGAAGCTTTCTTT.

The chain couples TRBV7-9 to TRBJ1-5; no definite D call. Trimming stripped 0 bases from V and 0 bases from J, with 15 bases between. Germline V gene sequence: CDR1 SEHNR, CDR2 FQNEAQ (reference sequence). The CDR3 loop spans 18 amino acids. CDR3 protein: CASSLASARSNSNQPQHF. DNA of the CDR3: TGTGCCAGCAGCTTAGCCAGCGCGAGAAGTAATAGCAATCAGCCCCAGCATTTT.

This clone was seen a single time. The chain recombines TRBV2 with TRBJ2-7; 9 bases are a match to TRBD1. V was pared by 6 bases and J by 0 bases, with 6 bases of the junction left unmatched. The CDR3 contains 15 residues. Per germline, CDR1 SNHLY and CDR2 FYNNEI. CDR3 in DNA: TGTGCCAGCAGGCCAGGGACAGGGAGCTCCTACGAGCAGTACTTC. It yields the protein CASRPGTGSSYEQYF.

This clone is a singleton in its sample. The rearrangement joins TRBV19 to TRBJ2-1; TRBD1 agrees at 8 bases. The V segment lost 6 bases and the J segment 6 bases; nucleotides outside the gene matches: 16. The CDR3 extends over 17 amino acids. CDR1 and CDR2 from the germline V gene are LNHDA and SQIVND (reference sequence). CDR3 sequence: CASSKLFGQGRSNEQFF. The CDR3 nucleotides read TGTGCCAGTAGCAAACTTTTTGGACAGGGTCGTAGCAATGAGCAGTTCTTC. The entire variable domain, with the rest obtained from reference TRBV19 and TRBJ2-1, is as follows: DGGITQSPKYLFRKEGQNVTLSCEQNLNHDAMYWYRQDPGQGLRLIYYSQIVNDFQKGDIAEGYSVSREKKESFPLTVTSAQKNPTAFYLCASSKLFGQGRSNEQFFGPGTRLTVL.

CDR3 DNA: TGCAGCGTTCCGGGACAGAACTACAATGAGCAGTTCTTC. Its protein is CSVPGQNYNEQFF. The rearrangement joins TRBV29-1 to TRBJ2-1, with 7 positions matching TRBD1. Germline lookup yields CDR1 SQVTM and CDR2 ANQGSEA. V lost 5 bases to trimming and J lost 3 bases; unmatched junction nucleotides: 4. This CDR3 spans 13 amino acids.

The chain has TRBV9 and TRBJ1-1, with a weak D call TRBD1 (5 bases). The CDR3 runs 13 residues. Germline CDR1 and CDR2: SGDLS and YYNGEE. Trimming removed 3 bases at V and 3 bases at J, with 9 bases between. The CDR3 reads CASSASGDTEAFF. CDR3 coding DNA: TGTGCCAGCAGCGCTTCGGGGGACACTGAAGCTTTCTTT.

This clone came up once. The chain's CDR3 is CSGTGSEKLFF. CDR3 sequence (DNA): TGCAGCGGGACAGGGAGCGAAAAACTGTTTTTT. This chain joins TRBV20-1 and TRBJ1-4; the match to TRBD1 covers 9 bases. The germline CDR1 and CDR2 sequences are DFQATT and SNEGSKA (reference sequence). There are 11 residues in the CDR3.

V gene TRBV14 combines with J gene TRBJ2-7, with 8 bases that match TRBD2. Germline V gene lookup returns CDR1 SGHDN and CDR2 FVKESK. CDR3 length: 13 amino acids. The CDR3 protein is CAYCGTGGHEQYF. The DNA of the CDR3 is TGTGCATACTGCGGTACGGGGGGGCACGAGCAGTACTTC.

As concerns this clone: The sample carries other DNA sequences with the same CDR3. J is TRBJ1-5 and V is TRBV7-8; D not certain. This CDR3 has 14 amino acids. V was shortened by 1 base and J by 1 base, with 5 bases between the two germline ends. Germline CDR1 reads SGHVS; CDR2 reads FQNEAQ. The CDR3 sequence is CASSLGQSNQPQHF. In nucleotides, the CDR3 is TGTGCCAGCAGCTTAGGGCAGAGCAATCAGCCCCAGCATTTT.